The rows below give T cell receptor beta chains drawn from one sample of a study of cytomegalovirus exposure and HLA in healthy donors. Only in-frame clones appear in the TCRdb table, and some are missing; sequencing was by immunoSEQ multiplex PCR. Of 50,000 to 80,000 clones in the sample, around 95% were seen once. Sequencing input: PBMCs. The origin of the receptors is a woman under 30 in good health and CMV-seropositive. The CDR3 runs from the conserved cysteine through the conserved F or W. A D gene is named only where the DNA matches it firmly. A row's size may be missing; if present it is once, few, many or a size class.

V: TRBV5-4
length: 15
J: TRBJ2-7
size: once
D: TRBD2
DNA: TGTGCCAGCAGCTTGGCTAGCGGAAAAGGCTACGAGCAGTACTTC
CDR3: CASSLASGKGYEQYF

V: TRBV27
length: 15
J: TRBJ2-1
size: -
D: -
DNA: TGTGCCAGCAGTTTATCGCCTAGCTCCTACAATGAGCAGTTCTTC
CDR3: CASSLSPSSYNEQFF

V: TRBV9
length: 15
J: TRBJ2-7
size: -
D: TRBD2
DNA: TGTGCCAGCAGCGCGGGAACTAGCGGATTATACGAGCAGTACTTC
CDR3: CASSAGTSGLYEQYF

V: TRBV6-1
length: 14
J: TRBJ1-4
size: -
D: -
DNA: TGTGCCAGCAGCCTCGGAGAGACCCATGAAAAACTGTTTTTT
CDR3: CASSLGETHEKLFF

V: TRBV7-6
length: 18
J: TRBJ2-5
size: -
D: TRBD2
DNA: TGTGCCAGCAGCTTAGGTGTCCGGCGGGAGTTTTTCCAAGAGACCCAGTACTTC
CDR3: CASSLGVRREFFQETQYF

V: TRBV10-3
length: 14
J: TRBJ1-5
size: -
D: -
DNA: TGTGCCATCAGTGAAGAGGGTAGGGGGCAGCCCCAGCATTTT
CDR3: CAISEEGRGQPQHF

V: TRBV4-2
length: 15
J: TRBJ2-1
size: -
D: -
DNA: TGTGCCAGCAGCCCTGACAGAGACTCCTACAATGAGCAGTTCTTC
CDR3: CASSPDRDSYNEQFF

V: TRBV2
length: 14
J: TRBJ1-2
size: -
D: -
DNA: TGTGCCAGCAGTGAAGTCGGTGTTGACTATGGCTACACCTTC
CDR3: CASSEVGVDYGYTF

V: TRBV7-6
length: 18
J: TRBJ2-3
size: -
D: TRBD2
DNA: TGTGCCAGCAGCTTAGCCCTACCCCTGGGGGGGGTCACAGATACGCAGTATTTT
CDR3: CASSLALPLGGVTDTQYF

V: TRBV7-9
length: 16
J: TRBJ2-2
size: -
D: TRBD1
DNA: TGTGCCAGCAGGGAAGCAGGGACAGGTAACACCGGGGAGCTGTTTTTT
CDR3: CASREAGTGNTGELFF

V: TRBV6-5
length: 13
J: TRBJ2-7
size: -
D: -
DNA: TGTGCCAGCAGCCCCCCTGGGGGCCACGAGCAGTACTTC
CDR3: CASSPPGGHEQYF

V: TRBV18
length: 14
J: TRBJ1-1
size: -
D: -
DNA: TGTGCCAGCTCACCTCAGGGGACAACTTCTGAAGCTTTCTTT
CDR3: CASSPQGTTSEAFF

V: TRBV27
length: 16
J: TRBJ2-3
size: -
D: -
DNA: TGTGCCAGCAGTCAAATGGGGCGGCCACACACAGATACGCAGTATTTT
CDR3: CASSQMGRPHTDTQYF

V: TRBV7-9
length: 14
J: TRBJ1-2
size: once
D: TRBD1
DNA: TGTGCCAGCAGGAACCGGGACAGGGTACTAGGCTACACCTTC
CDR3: CASRNRDRVLGYTF

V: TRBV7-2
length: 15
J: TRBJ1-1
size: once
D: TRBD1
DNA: TGTGCCAGCAGCATACCCAGGGGGCGCGGCACTGAAGCTTTCTTT
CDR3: CASSIPRGRGTEAFF

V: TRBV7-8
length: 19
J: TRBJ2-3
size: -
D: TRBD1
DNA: TGTGCCAGCAGCCGGCCGGGACAGGGGGTATTCGAGAGTACAGATACGCAGTATTTT
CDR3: CASSRPGQGVFESTDTQYF

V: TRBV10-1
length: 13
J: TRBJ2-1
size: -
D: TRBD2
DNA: TGCGCCAGCTCGGCGGGAGCTAGCGATGAGCAGTTCTTC
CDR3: CASSAGASDEQFF

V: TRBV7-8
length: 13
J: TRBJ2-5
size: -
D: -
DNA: TGTGCCAGCAGCCAGGATCAGGTGGGGACCCAGTACTTC
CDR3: CASSQDQVGTQYF

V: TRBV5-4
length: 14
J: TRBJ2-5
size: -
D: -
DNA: TGTGCCAGCAGCTTGCGAGGGCACACCGGGACCCAGTACTTC
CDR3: CASSLRGHTGTQYF

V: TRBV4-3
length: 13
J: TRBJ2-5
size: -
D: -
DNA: TGCGCCAGCAGCCAAGACGGGGACTTGACCCAGTACTTC
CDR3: CASSQDGDLTQYF

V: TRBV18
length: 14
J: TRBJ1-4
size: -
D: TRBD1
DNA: TGTGCCAGCTCACCACCAGGGGGCAAGGAAAAACTGTTTTTT
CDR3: CASSPPGGKEKLFF

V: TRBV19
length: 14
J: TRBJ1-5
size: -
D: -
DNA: TGTGCCAGTAGTTTCGGTTTGCGCGATCAGCCCCAGCATTTT
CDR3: CASSFGLRDQPQHF

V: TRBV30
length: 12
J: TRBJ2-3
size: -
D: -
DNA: TGTGCCTGGATGGTTGCGGCAGATACGCAGTATTTT
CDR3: CAWMVAADTQYF

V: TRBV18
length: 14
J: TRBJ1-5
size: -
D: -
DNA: TGTGCCAGCTCACGAGAGGGCACGGGTCAGCCCCAGCATTTT
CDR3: CASSREGTGQPQHF

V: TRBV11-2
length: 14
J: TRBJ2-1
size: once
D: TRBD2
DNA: TGTGCCAGCCTAATGGTAGCGGGCTACAATGAGCAGTTCTTC
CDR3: CASLMVAGYNEQFF

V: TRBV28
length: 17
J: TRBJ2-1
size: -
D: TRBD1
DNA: TGTGCCAGCAGTTTAGGCGGCGACAGGGGGCGAAGAAATGAGCAGTTCTTC
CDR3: CASSLGGDRGRRNEQFF

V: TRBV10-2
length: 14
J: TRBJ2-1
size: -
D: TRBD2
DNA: TGCGCCAGCACGGGGGCGGGGGGTTACAATGAGCAGTTCTTC
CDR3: CASTGAGGYNEQFF

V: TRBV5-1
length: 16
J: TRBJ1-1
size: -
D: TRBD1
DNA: TGCGCCAGCAGCCTCGGGACAGGGGGGTTTTCCGGAGAAGCTTTCTTT
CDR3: CASSLGTGGFSGEAFF

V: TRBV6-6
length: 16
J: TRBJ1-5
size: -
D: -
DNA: TGTGCCAGCAGTTACCCTCAGACAGGAAACGGCCAGCCCCAGCATTTT
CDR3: CASSYPQTGNGQPQHF

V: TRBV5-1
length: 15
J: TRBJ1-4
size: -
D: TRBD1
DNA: TGCGCCAGCAGCCCTCAGACAGGGGGGAATGAAAAACTGTTTTTT
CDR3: CASSPQTGGNEKLFF

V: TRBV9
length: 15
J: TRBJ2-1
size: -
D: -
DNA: TGTGCCAGCAGCATCCTGGACAGTCACTACAATGAGCAGTTCTTC
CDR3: CASSILDSHYNEQFF

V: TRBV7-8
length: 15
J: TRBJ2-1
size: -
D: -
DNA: TGTGCCAGCAGCCTCAACAGGGCAGGAGTCAATGAGCAGTTCTTC
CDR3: CASSLNRAGVNEQFF

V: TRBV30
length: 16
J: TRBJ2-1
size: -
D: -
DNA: TGTGCCTGGAGCCCTAGGGTAGCGGCTTCCTACAATGAGCAGTTCTTC
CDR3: CAWSPRVAASYNEQFF

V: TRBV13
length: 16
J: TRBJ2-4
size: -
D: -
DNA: TGTGCCAGCACTGAAGGCTTCTCAGGGGCCAAAAACATTCAGTACTTC
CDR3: CASTEGFSGAKNIQYF

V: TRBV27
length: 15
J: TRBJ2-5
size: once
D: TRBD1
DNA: TGTGCCAGCAGTTCGGGGCAGGGGGCTTGGGAGACCCAGTACTTC
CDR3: CASSSGQGAWETQYF

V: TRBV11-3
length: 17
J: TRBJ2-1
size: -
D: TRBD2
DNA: TGTGCCAGCAGTGTGTCTGGGGCCGGGGGGTCCTACAATGAGCAGTTCTTC
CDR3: CASSVSGAGGSYNEQFF

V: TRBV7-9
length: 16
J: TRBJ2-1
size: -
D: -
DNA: TGTGCCAGCAGCTTGAGTGGCGCCGGGTACTACAATGAGCAGTTCTTC
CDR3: CASSLSGAGYYNEQFF

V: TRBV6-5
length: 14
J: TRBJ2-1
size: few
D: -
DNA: TGTGCCAGCAGGGGGCAGCGTTTGGACAATGAGCAGTTCTTC
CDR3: CASRGQRLDNEQFF

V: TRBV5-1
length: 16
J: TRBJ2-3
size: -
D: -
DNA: TGCGCCAGCAGTCAGGGGTTTTTGGCGCACACAGATACGCAGTATTTT
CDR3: CASSQGFLAHTDTQYF

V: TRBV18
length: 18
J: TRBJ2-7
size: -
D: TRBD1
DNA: TGTGCCAGCTCACCAGACCCCATCTTGGACAGGAGCTCCTACGAGCAGTACTTC
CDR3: CASSPDPILDRSSYEQYF

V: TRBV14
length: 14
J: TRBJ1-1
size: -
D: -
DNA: TGTGCCAGCAGCCTTTGGGGGGTCAACACTGAAGCTTTCTTT
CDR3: CASSLWGVNTEAFF

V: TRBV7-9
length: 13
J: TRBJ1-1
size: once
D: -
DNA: TGTGCCAGCAGCGATCTAGGAGGAAAAAAAGCTTTCTTT
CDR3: CASSDLGGKKAFF

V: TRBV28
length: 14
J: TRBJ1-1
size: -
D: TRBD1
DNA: TGTGCCAGTTCCGACAGGGCCCGGAACACTGAAGCTTTCTTT
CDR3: CASSDRARNTEAFF

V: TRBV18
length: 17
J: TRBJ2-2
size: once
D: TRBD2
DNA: TGTGCCAGCTCACCAAACGGGGGGTTCTTCAACACCGGGGAGCTGTTTTTT
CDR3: CASSPNGGFFNTGELFF

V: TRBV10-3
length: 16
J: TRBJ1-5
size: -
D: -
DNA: TGTGCCATCAGTGAAGTATGGACAGACCAATCAGTATCCCAGCATTTT
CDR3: CAISEVWTDQSVSQHF

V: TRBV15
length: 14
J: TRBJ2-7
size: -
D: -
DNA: TGTGCCACCAGCAGAGAACTGGGCACCTACGAGCAGTACTTC
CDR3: CATSRELGTYEQYF

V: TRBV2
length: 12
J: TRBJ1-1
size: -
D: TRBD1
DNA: TGTGCCAGCAGGGGGACAGAACCCGAAGCTTTCTTT
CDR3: CASRGTEPEAFF

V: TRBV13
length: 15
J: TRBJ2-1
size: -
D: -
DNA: TGTGCCAGCAGCCGCCGATCTTCAGGGTACAATGAGCAGTTCTTC
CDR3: CASSRRSSGYNEQFF

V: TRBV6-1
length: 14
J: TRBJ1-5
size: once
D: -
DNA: TGTGCCAGCGAGGTAATTACGGGCAATCAGCCCCAGCATTTT
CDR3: CASEVITGNQPQHF

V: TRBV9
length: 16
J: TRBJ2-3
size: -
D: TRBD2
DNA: TGTGCCAGCAGCAGAGGACTAGCGGGAGGTTCAGATACGCAGTATTTT
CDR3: CASSRGLAGGSDTQYF

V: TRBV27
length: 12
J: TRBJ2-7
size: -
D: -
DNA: TGTGCCAGCAGTTTACCAGGGAACGAGCAGTACTTC
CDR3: CASSLPGNEQYF

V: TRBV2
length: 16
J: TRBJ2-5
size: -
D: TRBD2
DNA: TGTGCCAGCAGTGATCTCGCTAGCGGGAGGGATGAGACCCAGTACTTC
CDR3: CASSDLASGRDETQYF

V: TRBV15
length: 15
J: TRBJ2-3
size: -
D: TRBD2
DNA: TGTGCCACCAGCGGAATAGCGGGAGTGATAGATACGCAGTATTTT
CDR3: CATSGIAGVIDTQYF

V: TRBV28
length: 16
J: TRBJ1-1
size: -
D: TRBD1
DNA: TGTGCCAGCAGTTTATTAGGGACAGGGAGGAGCACTGAAGCTTTCTTT
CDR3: CASSLLGTGRSTEAFF

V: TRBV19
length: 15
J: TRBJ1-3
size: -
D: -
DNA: TGTGCCAGTAGTATGAGACAGTCCTCTGGAAACACCATATATTTT
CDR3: CASSMRQSSGNTIYF